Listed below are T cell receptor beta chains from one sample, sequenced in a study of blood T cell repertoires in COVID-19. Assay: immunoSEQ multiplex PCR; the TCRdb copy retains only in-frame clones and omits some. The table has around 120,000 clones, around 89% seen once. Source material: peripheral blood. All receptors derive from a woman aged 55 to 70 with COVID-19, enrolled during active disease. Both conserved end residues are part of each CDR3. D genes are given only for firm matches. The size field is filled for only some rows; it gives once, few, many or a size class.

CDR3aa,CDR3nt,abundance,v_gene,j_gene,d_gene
CASSDSGTGYGYTF,TGTGCCAGCAGTGACTCCGGGACAGGGTATGGCTACACCTTC,NA,TRBV6-4,TRBJ1-2,TRBD1
CASSLQQGDGYTF,TGTGCCAGCAGCTTACAACAGGGAGATGGCTACACCTTC,NA,TRBV7-2,TRBJ1-2,NA
CASSVGTATQYF,TGTGCCAGCAGCGTAGGTACAGCTACGCAGTATTTT,NA,TRBV9,TRBJ2-3,NA
CASSLDGRTGGGSPLHF,TGCGCCAGCAGCTTGGACGGTCGGACAGGGGGCGGGTCACCCCTCCACTTT,NA,TRBV5-1,TRBJ1-6,TRBD1
CASSPSAREIRETQYF,TGTGCCAGCAGCCCAAGTGCCCGGGAAATCCGAGAGACCCAGTACTTC,NA,TRBV4-2,TRBJ2-5,NA
CASSLAGAPGAEKLFF,TGCGCCAGCAGCTTGGCCGGGGCCCCGGGAGCTGAAAAACTGTTTTTT,NA,TRBV5-1,TRBJ1-4,NA
CASRTGSTDTQYF,TGTGCCAGCAGGACGGGAAGCACAGATACGCAGTATTTT,NA,TRBV3-1/TRBV3-2,TRBJ2-3,NA
CASSPQGARNTIYF,TGTGCCAGCTCACCTCAGGGGGCTCGTAACACCATATATTTT,NA,TRBV18,TRBJ1-3,TRBD1
CASSPRLGQDVITFF,TGTGCCAGCAGTCCCCGCCTAGGACAGGACGTTATAACTTTCTTT,NA,TRBV27,TRBJ1-1,TRBD1
CASSLFRDNNEQFF,TGTGCCAGCAGCTTATTCCGGGACAACAATGAGCAGTTCTTC,NA,TRBV11-1,TRBJ2-1,NA
CAISDHSDSNQPQHF,TGTGCCATCAGTGACCATTCAGATAGCAATCAGCCCCAGCATTTT,NA,TRBV10-3,TRBJ1-5,NA
CASSLQRGIYNEQFF,TGTGCCAGCAGCTTACAGCGCGGGATTTACAATGAGCAGTTCTTC,NA,TRBV7-3,TRBJ2-1,NA
CASSIGTGAEKLFF,TGTGCCAGTAGTATCGGGACAGGAGCAGAAAAACTGTTTTTT,once,TRBV19,TRBJ1-4,TRBD1
CASSQEVGLAGANEQFF,TGCGCCAGCAGCCAAGAGGTGGGACTAGCGGGGGCCAATGAGCAGTTCTTC,NA,TRBV4-3,TRBJ2-1,TRBD2
CASSADSYNSPLHF,TGTGCCAGCAGCGCAGACAGTTATAATTCACCCCTCCACTTT,NA,TRBV7-2,TRBJ1-6,NA
CASSPDRVAYEQYF,TGTGCCAGCTCACCGGACAGGGTTGCCTACGAGCAGTACTTC,once,TRBV18,TRBJ2-7,TRBD1
CASSGGGTISGGHYNEQFF,TGTGCCAGCAGTGGAGGTGGGACGATTAGCGGGGGGCATTACAATGAGCAGTTCTTC,NA,TRBV2,TRBJ2-1,TRBD2